These 5 T cell receptor beta chains came from one sample sequenced in a study of T cell responses to AZD1222 COVID-19 vaccine (dated by TCRdb to about 2021). The library relied on the immunoSEQ multiplex PCR assay. The immuneACCESS repertoire file appears here via TCRdb, limited to in-frame rearrangements. These files lack a portion of the clones; in checked studies, under half of the deficit traces to unresolved V genes, and the cause of the others is not known. Here the sample has some 97,000 clones; 87% occur a single time. The ten largest make up 3.5% to 4.5% of the sample. This specimen's time point label, per the study, means: baseline before first vaccination. Sample treatment or condition, as interpreted from the label and publication: meningococcal conjugate vaccine given as trial control. Here the sequenced sample was peripheral blood, taken on day 0 of MenACWY control vaccination. The receptors stem from an adult in good health.

The chain has TRBV6-5 and TRBJ1-2; D is undetermined. Germline V lookup: CDR1 MNHEY, CDR2 SVGAGI. V lost 1 base to trimming and J lost 8 bases, with 8 bases between them. The CDR3 runs to 12 residues. This chain's CDR3 is CASSYFGFGYTF. The CDR3, as DNA: TGTGCCAGCAGTTACTTTGGGTTCGGCTACACCTTC.

V is TRBV7-9 and J is TRBJ2-5, with 10 bases matching TRBD1. This CDR3 has 14 residues. Trimming cost V 5 bases and J 4 bases; bases outside gene matches: 4. Germline CDR1 reads SEHNR; CDR2 reads FQNEAQ (reference sequence). CDR3 sequence: CASSDRGRVETQYF. As DNA, the CDR3 is TGTGCCAGCAGCGACAGGGGGCGGGTAGAGACCCAGTACTTC.

This clone came up a few times. As DNA, the CDR3 is TGTGCCAGCAGTGAAGCGGTCAGGGTCTCCTATAATTCACCCCTCCACTTT. Translated: CASSEAVRVSYNSPLHF. This chain connects TRBV2 to TRBJ1-6, with D tentatively TRBD1 (5 bases). V was shortened by 0 bases and J by 0 bases, with 9 bases between the two germline ends. The CDR3 loop spans 17 amino acids. Germline CDR1 is SNHLY and CDR2 is FYNNEI.

This chain links TRBV12-3 or TRBV12-4 with TRBJ2-2; D assignment may be TRBD1 or TRBD2 (5 bases each). This CDR3 is built from 13 residues. Trimming stripped 4 bases from V and 4 bases from J, with 7 bases between. CDR3 DNA: TGTGCCAGCAGTTGGGACCCCACCGGGGAGCTGTTTTTT. Protein sequence: CASSWDPTGELFF.

V and J are TRBV25-1 and TRBJ2-7, with D possibly matching TRBD1 (5 bases). The CDR3 is 13 amino acids. V was trimmed by 2 bases and J by 5 bases, leaving 10 bases between them. The germline V gene encodes CDR1 MGHDK and CDR2 SYGVNS. Here the CDR3 reads CASSEAGLDEQYF. The CDR3 DNA sequence: TGTGCCAGCAGTGAAGCAGGGCTGGACGAGCAGTACTTC.